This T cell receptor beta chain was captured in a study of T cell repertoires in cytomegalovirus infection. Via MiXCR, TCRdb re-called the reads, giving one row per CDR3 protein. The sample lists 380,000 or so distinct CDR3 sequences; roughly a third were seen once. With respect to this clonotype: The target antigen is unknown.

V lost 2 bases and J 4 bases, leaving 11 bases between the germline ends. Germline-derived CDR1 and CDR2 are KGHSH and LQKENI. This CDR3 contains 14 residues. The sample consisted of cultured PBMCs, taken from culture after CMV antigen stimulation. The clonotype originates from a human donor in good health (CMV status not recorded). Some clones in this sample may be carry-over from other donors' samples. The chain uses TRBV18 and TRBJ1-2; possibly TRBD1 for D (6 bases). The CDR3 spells CASSPWDTAYGYTF. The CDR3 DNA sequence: TGTGCCAGCTCACCATGGGACACTGCCTATGGCTACACCTTC.